Listed here are 20 T cell receptor beta chains from one sample, sequenced in a study of shared clonotypes between healthy human individuals. Terminally differentiated effector memory CD45RA+ cells were excluded from the naive CD8 cells, which were CD45RO-negative and positively selected for CCR7. The assay was immunoSEQ multiplex PCR, and TCRdb's table has in-frame clones only and misses some. This sample yields some 2,100,000 clones, of which 85% to 95% are seen a single time; about 1.5% belongs to the top ten. Sequencing used naive CD8+ T cells from PBMCs. These receptor sequences come from a man in his late teens or twenties in good health. Some clones in this sample may be carry-over from other donors' samples.

The chain combines TRBV7-8 with TRBJ2-3; D remains unclear. Trimming removed 5 bases at V and 4 bases at J, with 10 bases between. Per germline, CDR1 SGHVS and CDR2 FQNEAQ. The CDR3 consists of 13 residues. CDR3 sequence: CASSPFTADTQYF. The CDR3 DNA reads TGTGCCAGCAGCCCATTTACTGCAGATACGCAGTATTTT.

CDR3 sequence reads: CASSFVRSYNEQFF. The CDR3 coding sequence is TGTGCCAGCAGTTTTGTCCGCTCCTACAATGAGCAGTTCTTC. This chain uses TRBV28 with TRBJ2-1; D is ambiguous. The CDR3 is 14 amino acids. Trimming pared 3 bases from V and 0 bases from J, leaving 6 bases between. Germline V gene data show CDR1 as MDHEN and CDR2 as SYDVKM.

V usage is TRBV5-1 and J usage is TRBJ2-7; D ambiguous. The CDR3 has 12 residues. Germline V gives CDR1 SGHRS, CDR2 YFSETQ. With 3 bases removed from V and 2 bases from J, the gap between germline ends came to 6 bases. The CDR3 sequence: CASSWPAYEQYF. The DNA for the CDR3 is TGCGCCAGCAGCTGGCCGGCCTACGAGCAGTACTTC.

The chain recombines TRBV11-2 with TRBJ2-5, with a weak D call TRBD1 (6 bases). Per germline, CDR1 SGHAT and CDR2 FQNNGV. The CDR3 consists of 15 residues. The ends were cut back, 1 base at V and 1 base at J, with 10 bases in the middle. This CDR3 is CASSLGVGGQETQYF. The CDR3, as DNA: TGTGCCAGCAGCTTAGGTGTAGGGGGCCAAGAGACCCAGTACTTC.

The CDR3 DNA reads as TGTGCCAGCAGCCCTCAAGGCGAGGGAGAAGAGCAGTACTTC. Protein sequence: CASSPQGEGEEQYF. This sequence joins TRBV7-3 and TRBJ2-7; D is perhaps TRBD2 (5 bases). The ends were cut back, 5 bases at V and 7 bases at J, with 18 bases in the middle. Per germline, CDR1 SGHTA and CDR2 FQGTGA. The CDR3 spans 14 residues.

Worth noting for this clone: The same CDR3 arises from other DNA sequences in this sample as well. The chain uses TRBV27 and TRBJ2-2; D gene ambiguous. The CDR3 totals 11 residues. V lost 3 bases and J lost 11, with 7 bases in between. Per the germline V gene, CDR1 is MNHEY and CDR2 is SMNVEV (reference sequence). The CDR3 DNA reads as TGTGCCAGCAGTTTCTTCGGTGAGCTGTTTTTT. Translation: CASSFFGELFF.

This clone was recorded once. This chain links TRBV19 with TRBJ2-5; 7 nucleotides line up with TRBD1. Per germline, CDR1 LNHDA and CDR2 SQIVND (reference sequence). The CDR3 totals 15 residues. Losses at the gene ends were 0 bases for V and 3 bases for J; bases not matched to a gene: 4. The CDR3 nucleotides read TGTGCCAGTAGTATAGACAGGCAGGGGGAAGAGACCCAGTACTTC. Its protein is CASSIDRQGEETQYF.

This clone came up once. The rearrangement uses TRBV27 and TRBJ2-2, with 9 nucleotides matching TRBD2. V was clipped by 3 bases and J by 4 bases; unmatched bases: 6. The germline CDR1 and CDR2 sequences are MNHEY and SMNVEV (reference sequence). The CDR3 sequence is 16 residues long. In DNA form, the CDR3 reads TGTGCCAGCAGTTTGTCAGCGGGAGGAGGCACCGGGGAGCTGTTTTTT. Its translation: CASSLSAGGGTGELFF.

The genes are TRBV15 and TRBJ2-5; possible D gene TRBD2, 6 bases. V was cut by 8 bases and J by 4 bases, with 26 bases left in between. CDR1 LNHNV and CDR2 YYDKDF come from the germline V gene (reference sequence). The CDR3 runs to 17 residues. The CDR3, as DNA: TGTGCCACCTCGGGGTTCCCACGGACGGGAGCCGGAGAGACCCAGTACTTC. Its protein is CATSGFPRTGAGETQYF.

The gene calls are TRBV2 and TRBJ2-1, with D tentatively TRBD2 (5 bases). The CDR3 is 13 amino acids. Trimming cost V 3 bases and J 9 bases, with 12 bases left between them. Germline V gene sequence: CDR1 SNHLY, CDR2 FYNNEI. CDR3 amino acids: CASSEGSGGEQFF. In DNA, the CDR3 is TGTGCCAGCAGTGAGGGGAGCGGCGGTGAGCAGTTCTTC.

The genes are TRBV7-2 and TRBJ2-5; 7 bases fit TRBD1. Germline loops: CDR1 SGHTA, CDR2 FQGNSA. The V segment lost 5 bases and the J segment 1 base; nucleotides outside the gene matches: 10. The CDR3 consists of 16 residues. In DNA form, the CDR3 reads TGTGCCAGCAGCCTCATCCCTGGGACAGCCCAAGAGACCCAGTACTTC. Translation gives CASSLIPGTAQETQYF.

The V gene is TRBV10-3, the J gene TRBJ2-2; no definite D call. The CDR3 is made up of 13 amino acids. V lost 10 bases to trimming and J lost 0 bases, with 9 bases between them. Looked up from germline, CDR1 is ENHRY and CDR2 is SYGVKD. The chain's CDR3 is CATRTANTGELFF. For the CDR3, the DNA is TGTGCCACCCGGACGGCGAACACCGGGGAGCTGTTTTTT.

V and J are TRBV28 and TRBJ1-3; D call uncertain. CDR3 size: 10 residues. The V end was cut by 3 bases, the J end by 8 bases, with 2 bases between. Germline V CDR1 and CDR2: MDHEN, SYDVKM. CDR3 amino acids: CASSFDTIYF. For the CDR3, the DNA is TGTGCCAGCAGTTTTGACACCATATATTTT.

V usage is TRBV7-9 and J usage is TRBJ1-2, with a tentative D call TRBD1 (6 bases). Germline V gene lookup returns CDR1 SEHNR and CDR2 FQNEAQ (reference sequence). V lost 5 bases, J lost 3 bases, and 16 bases lay in between. The CDR3 contains 15 residues. The CDR3 coding sequence is TGTGCCAGCAGCCCAGACAGGAGTAAACACTATGGCTACACCTTC. This translates into CASSPDRSKHYGYTF. The variable domain in full, completed from reference TRBV7-9 and TRBJ1-2, reads DTGVSQNPRHKITKRGQNVTFRCDPISEHNRLYWYRQTLGQGPEFLTYFQNEAQLEKSRLLSDRFSAERPKGSFSTLEIQRTEQGDSAMYLCASSPDRSKHYGYTFGSGTRLTVV.

V and J are TRBV7-8 and TRBJ1-4; D is undetermined. The CDR3 sequence is 13 residues long. Per the germline V gene, CDR1 is SGHVS and CDR2 is FQNEAQ. V dropped 1 base and J dropped 5 bases, with 5 bases sitting between them. The CDR3 nucleotides are TGTGCCAGCAGCTTAGGAACGAATGAAAAACTGTTTTTT. This encodes CASSLGTNEKLFF.

The chain combines TRBV6-6 with TRBJ2-7; a weak D match, TRBD1 (5 bases). Trimming shortened V by 11 bases and J by 2 bases, and 13 bases separated the two germline ends. The CDR3 spans 12 residues. The germline gives CDR1 MNHNY, CDR2 SVGAGI (reference sequence). The CDR3 DNA sequence: TGTGCCTCCTACAGGCAGCCCTACGAGCAGTACTTC. This translates into CASYRQPYEQYF.

V is TRBV2 and J is TRBJ2-3; tentatively, D is TRBD2 (6 bases). CDR1 SNHLY and CDR2 FYNNEI come from the germline V gene. Trimming left V 3 bases short and J 1 base short, with 11 bases between. The CDR3 has 15 residues. The CDR3 nucleotides read TGTGCCAGCAGTGACGTGGCTAGCGGCACAGATACGCAGTATTTT. Translating gives CASSDVASGTDTQYF. Full variable domain (outside the CDR3, taken from reference TRBV2 and TRBJ2-3): EPEVTQTPSHQVTQMGQEVILRCVPISNHLYFYWYRQILGQKVEFLVSFYNNEISEKSEIFDDQFSVERPDGSNFTLKIRSTKLEDSAMYFCASSDVASGTDTQYFGPGTRLTVL.

The chain recombines TRBV29-1 with TRBJ2-3; D not resolved. V lost 7 bases and J lost 2, with 10 bases in between. Germline CDR1 SQVTM, CDR2 ANQGSEA. CDR3 length: 12 residues. The DNA of the CDR3 is TGCAGCGCGCAGCTCCACACAGATACGCAGTATTTT. Translation gives CSAQLHTDTQYF.

V usage is TRBV19 and J usage is TRBJ2-7; 8 nucleotides agree with TRBD1. J lost 8 bases, V lost 1 base, and 16 bases had no gene match. The CDR3 is 17 amino acids. Germline V CDR1 and CDR2: LNHDA, SQIVND (reference sequence). The CDR3 nucleotides read TGTGCCAGTAGTATAGGTTTTCCTCGGACAGGGTTTAGGAAGCAGTACTTC. Translating it yields CASSIGFPRTGFRKQYF.

As to this clone: Other nucleotide sequences from this sample produce the same CDR3. The rearrangement joins TRBV11-2 to TRBJ2-3; D might be TRBD2 (5 bases). V was pared by 5 bases and J by 6 bases, with 9 bases between. This CDR3 spans 12 amino acids. Germline assignment: CDR1 SGHAT and CDR2 FQNNGV. DNA of the CDR3: TGTGCCAGCAGCCTGGAGCGGGATACGCAGTATTTT. Translating gives CASSLERDTQYF.